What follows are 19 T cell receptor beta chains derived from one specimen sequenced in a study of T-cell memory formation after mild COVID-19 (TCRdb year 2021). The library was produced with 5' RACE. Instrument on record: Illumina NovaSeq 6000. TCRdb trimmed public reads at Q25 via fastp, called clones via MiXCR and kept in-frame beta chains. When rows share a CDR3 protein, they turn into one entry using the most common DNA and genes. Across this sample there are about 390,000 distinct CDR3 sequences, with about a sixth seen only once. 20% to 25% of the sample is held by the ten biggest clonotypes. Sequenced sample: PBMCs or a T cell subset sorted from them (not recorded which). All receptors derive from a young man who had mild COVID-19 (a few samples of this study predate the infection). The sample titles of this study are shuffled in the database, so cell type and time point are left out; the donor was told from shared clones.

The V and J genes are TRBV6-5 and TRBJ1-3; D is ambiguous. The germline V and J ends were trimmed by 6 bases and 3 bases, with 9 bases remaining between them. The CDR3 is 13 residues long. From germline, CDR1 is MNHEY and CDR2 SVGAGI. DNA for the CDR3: TGTGCCAGCAGCCTCGTTGTTGGAAACACCATATATTTT. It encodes CASSLVVGNTIYF.

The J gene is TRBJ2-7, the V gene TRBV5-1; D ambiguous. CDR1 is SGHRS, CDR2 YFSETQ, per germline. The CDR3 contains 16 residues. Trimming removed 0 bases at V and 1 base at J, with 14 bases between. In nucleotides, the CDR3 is TGCGCCAGCAGCTTGGGTCCGGGTCCCAGGTCCTACGAGCAGTACTTC. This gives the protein CASSLGPGPRSYEQYF.

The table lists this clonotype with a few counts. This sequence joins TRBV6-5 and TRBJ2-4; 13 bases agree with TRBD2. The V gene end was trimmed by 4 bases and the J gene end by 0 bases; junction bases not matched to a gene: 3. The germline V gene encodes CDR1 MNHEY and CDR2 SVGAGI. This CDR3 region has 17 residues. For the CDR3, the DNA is TGTGCCAGCAGTTCGACTAGCGGGGGGCTAGCCAAAAACATTCAGTACTTC. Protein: CASSSTSGGLAKNIQYF.

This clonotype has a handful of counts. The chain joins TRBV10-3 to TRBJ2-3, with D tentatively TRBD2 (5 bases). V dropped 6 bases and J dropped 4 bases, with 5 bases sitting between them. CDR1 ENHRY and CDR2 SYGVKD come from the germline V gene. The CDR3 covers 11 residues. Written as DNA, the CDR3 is TGTGCCATCAGCGGGGCAGATACGCAGTATTTT. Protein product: CAISGADTQYF.

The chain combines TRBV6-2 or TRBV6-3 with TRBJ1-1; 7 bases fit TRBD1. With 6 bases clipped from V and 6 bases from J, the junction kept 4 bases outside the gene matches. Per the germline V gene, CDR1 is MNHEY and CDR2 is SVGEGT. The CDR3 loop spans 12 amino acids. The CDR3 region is CASRYRGSEAFF. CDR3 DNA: TGTGCCAGCAGGTACAGGGGTTCTGAAGCTTTCTTT.

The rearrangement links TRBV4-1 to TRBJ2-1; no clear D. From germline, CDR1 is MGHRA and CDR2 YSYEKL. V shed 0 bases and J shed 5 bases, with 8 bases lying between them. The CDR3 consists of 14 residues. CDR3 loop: CASSQEGFDNEQFF. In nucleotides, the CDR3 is TGCGCCAGCAGCCAAGAAGGGTTTGACAATGAGCAGTTCTTC.

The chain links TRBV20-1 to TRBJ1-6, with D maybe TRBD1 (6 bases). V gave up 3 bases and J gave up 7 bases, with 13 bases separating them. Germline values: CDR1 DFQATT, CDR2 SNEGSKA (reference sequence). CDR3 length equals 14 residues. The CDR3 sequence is CSARIGQSNSPLHF. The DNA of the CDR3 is TGCAGTGCTAGGATCGGACAGAGCAATTCACCCCTCCACTTT.

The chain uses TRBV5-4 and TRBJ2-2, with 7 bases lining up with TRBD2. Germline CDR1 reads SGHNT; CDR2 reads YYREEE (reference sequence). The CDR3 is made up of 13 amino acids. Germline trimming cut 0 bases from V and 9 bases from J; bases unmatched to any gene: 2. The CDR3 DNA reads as TGTGCCAGCAGCTTGGCCGGGGGGAGGGAGCTGTTTTTT. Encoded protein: CASSLAGGRELFF.

The CDR3 spells CASSFSQSNYGYTF. The CDR3 region has the DNA TGTGCCAGCAGCTTCTCACAGAGTAACTATGGCTACACCTTC. V and J are TRBV7-9 and TRBJ1-2, with D hard to call. CDR1 and CDR2 (germline): SEHNR, FQNEAQ (reference sequence). Trimming stripped 3 bases from V and 1 base from J, with 9 bases between. The CDR3 spans 14 residues.

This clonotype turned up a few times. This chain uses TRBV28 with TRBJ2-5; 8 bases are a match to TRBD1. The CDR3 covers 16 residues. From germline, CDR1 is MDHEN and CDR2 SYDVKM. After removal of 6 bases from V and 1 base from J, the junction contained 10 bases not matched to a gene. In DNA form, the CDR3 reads TGTGCCAGCAGCCCCTCGGGGACAGGACTCCAAGAGACCCAGTACTTC. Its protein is CASSPSGTGLQETQYF.

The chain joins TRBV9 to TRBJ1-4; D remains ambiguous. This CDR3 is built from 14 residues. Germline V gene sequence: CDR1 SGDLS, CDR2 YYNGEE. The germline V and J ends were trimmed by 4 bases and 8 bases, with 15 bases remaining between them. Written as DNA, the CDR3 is TGTGCCAGCAGCCCCCGCCCAGGTGGGGAAAAACTGTTTTTT. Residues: CASSPRPGGEKLFF.

The CDR3 is CASSVAGGGFRNEQFF. CDR3 in DNA: TGTGCCAGCAGCGTAGCCGGGGGTGGTTTTCGCAATGAGCAGTTCTTC. The chain recombines TRBV9 with TRBJ2-1; the D gene is possibly TRBD2 (6 bases). V was clipped by 0 bases and J by 6 bases, with 16 bases between them. Germline V gives CDR1 SGDLS, CDR2 YYNGEE. The CDR3 loop spans 16 amino acids.

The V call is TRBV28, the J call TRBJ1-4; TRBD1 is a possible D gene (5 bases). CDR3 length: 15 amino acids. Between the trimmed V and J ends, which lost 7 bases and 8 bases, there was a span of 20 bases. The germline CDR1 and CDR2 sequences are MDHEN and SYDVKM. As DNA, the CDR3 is TGTGCCAGCACCATAGAACACCCCTGGGGGGAAAAACTGTTTTTT. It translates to CASTIEHPWGEKLFF.

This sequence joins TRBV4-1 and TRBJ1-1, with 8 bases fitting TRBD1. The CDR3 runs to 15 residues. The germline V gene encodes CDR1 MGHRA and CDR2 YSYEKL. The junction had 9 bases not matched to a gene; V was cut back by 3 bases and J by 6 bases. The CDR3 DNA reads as TGCGCCAGCAGCCAGTACAGGGGGTCCTTCGCTGAAGCTTTCTTT. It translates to CASSQYRGSFAEAFF.

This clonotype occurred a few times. CDR3 nucleotides: TGCAGTGCTTCGCGACCTGAGGGTGGGACACCCCTCCACTTT. The encoded protein is CSASRPEGGTPLHF. The genes are TRBV20-1 and TRBJ1-6, with unresolved D. V was cut by 5 bases and J by 11 bases, with 19 bases left in between. The V gene's germline CDR1 is DFQATT and CDR2 SNEGSKA (reference sequence). The CDR3 has 14 amino acids.

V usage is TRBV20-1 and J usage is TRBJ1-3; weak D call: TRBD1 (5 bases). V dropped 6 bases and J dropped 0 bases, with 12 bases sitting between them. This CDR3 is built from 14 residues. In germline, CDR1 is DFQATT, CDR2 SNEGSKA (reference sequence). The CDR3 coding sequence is TGCAGTGCCCCGGGACGGTACTCTGGAAACACCATATATTTT. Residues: CSAPGRYSGNTIYF.

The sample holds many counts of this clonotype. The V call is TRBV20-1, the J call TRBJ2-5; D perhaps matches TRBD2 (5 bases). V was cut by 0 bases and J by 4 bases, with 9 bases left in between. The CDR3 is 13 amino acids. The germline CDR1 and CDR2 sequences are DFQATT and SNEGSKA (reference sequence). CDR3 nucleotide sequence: TGCAGTGCTAGAGATATCGGGGTAGAGACCCAGTACTTC. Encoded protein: CSARDIGVETQYF.

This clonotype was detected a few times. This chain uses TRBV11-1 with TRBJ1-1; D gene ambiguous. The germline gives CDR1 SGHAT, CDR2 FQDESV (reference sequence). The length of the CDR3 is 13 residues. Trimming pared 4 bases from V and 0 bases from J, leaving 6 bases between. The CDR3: CASSSDLNTEAFF. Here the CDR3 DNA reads TGTGCCAGCAGCTCGGACTTGAACACTGAAGCTTTCTTT.

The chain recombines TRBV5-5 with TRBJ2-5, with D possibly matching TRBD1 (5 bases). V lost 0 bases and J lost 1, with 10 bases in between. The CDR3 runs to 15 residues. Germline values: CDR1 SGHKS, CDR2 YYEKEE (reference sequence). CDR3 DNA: TGTGCCAGCAGCTTGGCAGGCAGGGCCCAAGAGACCCAGTACTTC. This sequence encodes CASSLAGRAQETQYF. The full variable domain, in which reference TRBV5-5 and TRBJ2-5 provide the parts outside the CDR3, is DAGVTQSPTHLIKTRGQQVTLRCSPISGHKSVSWYQQVLGQGPQFIFQYYEKEERGRGNFPDRFSARQFPNYSSELNVNALLLGDSALYLCASSLAGRAQETQYFGPGTRLLVL.